The source of this T cell receptor beta chain is a study of blood T cell repertoires in COVID-19. Study as a whole: The study drew acute and convalescent COVID-19 samples from the United States, Italy and Spain. PBMCs, B-cell-depleted T cells, or T cells were the source of the cDNA or gDNA that made up the material.

This CDR3 region has 13 residues. V was shortened by 3 bases and J by 0 bases, with 6 bases between the two germline ends. Germline CDR1 and CDR2: GTSNPN and SVGIG (reference sequence). Per the original data handling: Amplification of reference gene primers provided the estimated nucleated cell counts. TCRdb keeps only in-frame clones here, not all; method: immunoSEQ multiplex PCR. V, J and clone size reflect that table, while D and trimming were determined from the DNA. The table includes 25,000 to 30,000 clones, 80% to 90% detected once. The sequencing input was peripheral blood. This receptor was identified in a man in his sixties with acute or convalescent COVID-19. The genes are TRBV30 and TRBJ1-5; no reliable D call. CDR3 loop: CAWSADSNQPQHF. The CDR3 DNA reads TGTGCCTGGAGCGCAGATAGCAATCAGCCCCAGCATTTT.